A single TCR beta chain is shown here with its context. Its binding antigen is unknown. No much larger clone is present one base from it, and per-base qualities are unavailable. From the cysteine up to the phenylalanine, the CDR3 has a length of 15 residues. The retained sequence is limited to the CDR3, 45 bases, with the frame set at the first base. A distance of 19 bases separates the germline ends of V and J, which lose 0 bases and 8 bases respectively. CDR1 GTSNPN and CDR2 SVGIG are derived from the germline V gene (reference sequence). The CDR3 regions of human TCRbeta chains were subjected to immunosequencing. Per the original workflow: Repertoire TCRs were matched against a reference library of SARS-CoV-2-specific TCRs generated with the MIRA antigen-specificity platform. Breadth was defined as the fraction of unique TCRs that were SARS-CoV-2-associated, and depth was defined as the fraction of total T cells that were SARS-CoV-2-associated. Using the MIRA data, each spike-specific TCR was assigned both to the spike region to which the TCR was reactive and to a CD4 or CD8 class. Log10-transformed breadth and depth values were compared by one-way ANOVA with Sidak's multiple comparisons tests. The immuneACCESS repertoire file appears here via TCRdb, limited to in-frame rearrangements. These files lack a portion of the clones; in checked studies, under half of the deficit traces to unresolved V genes, and the cause of the others is not known. The V and J calls and clone size were taken over from that table, and D and trimming were inferred from the DNA. Across this sample there are tens of thousands of clones, with approximately 88% seen only once. The ten largest make up 15% to 20% of the sample.

This sample was taken from a study of T cell responses to AZD1222 COVID-19 vaccine (TCRdb year 2021). About the full investigation: A total of more than 230 trial participants underwent TCR sequencing, of whom some 210 received two doses of AZD1222 and about 25 received two doses of the MenACWY control vaccine. Enrollment into the trials was organized by age into subgroups of 18-55, 56-69 and 70-plus years, and those subgroups contained roughly 140, 27 and 60 TCR-sequenced participants, respectively.

The research as a whole found: Participants were mostly white British and included more females than males, and it was suggested by the authors that clonal diversity may have been underestimated. Epitopes outside the regions mutated in the B.1.351 and B.1.1.7 variants were reportedly recognized by nearly half of the unique spike-specific TCRs. Only a handful of AZD1222 recipients were SARS-CoV-2 seropositive at baseline, limiting conclusions about previously exposed vaccinees. A significant rise in spike-specific TCR breadth and depth was observed after two AZD1222 doses relative to day 0 and relative to MenACWY recipients. CD4 TCRs associated with the vaccine covered the entire spike protein, and the dominant responses were in regions 160-218 and 743-854. In the small 56-69-year group, the increase in depth fell short of significance, most likely because of low power. No day 14 peak-response samples were available, so repertoires were characterized only after the peak T cell response.

The time point tag for this specimen amounts to: about 28 days (+/-7) after the second vaccine dose. Because spike-specific TCR depth and breadth did not differ between the two schedules, AZD1222 recipients who got a second dose at roughly 4 weeks were pooled with those who got a second dose at roughly 12 weeks. Vaccinee samples were obtained from the UK trials COV001 and COV002, which included a single-blind randomized controlled phase 2/3 trial of AZD1222 (ChAdOx1 nCoV-19) in healthy adults. Trial participant PBMC samples were collected at day 0 and day 28 after the second dose for TCRbeta chain sequencing.

This sequence originates from an adult who received the AZD1222 COVID-19 vaccine. The chain is made from TRBV30 and TRBJ1-2; a weak D assignment points to TRBD1 (5 bases agree). The sequencing here drew on peripheral blood, taken 28 days after the second AZD1222 dose. Read as DNA, the sequence is TGTGCCTGGAGTGTAAGCAGGGAGGCCCCTAGGGGCTACACCTTC. Its coded protein is CAWSVSREAPRGYTF.